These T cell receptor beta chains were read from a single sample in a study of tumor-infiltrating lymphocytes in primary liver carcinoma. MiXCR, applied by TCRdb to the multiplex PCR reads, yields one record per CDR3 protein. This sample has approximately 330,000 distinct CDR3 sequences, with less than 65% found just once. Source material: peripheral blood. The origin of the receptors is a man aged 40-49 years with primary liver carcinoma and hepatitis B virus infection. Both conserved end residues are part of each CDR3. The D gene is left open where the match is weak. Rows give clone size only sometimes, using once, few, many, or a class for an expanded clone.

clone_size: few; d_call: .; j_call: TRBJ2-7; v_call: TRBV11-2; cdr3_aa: CASSPSHRGATSFEQYF; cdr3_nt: TGTGCCAGCAGCCCATCTCACCGGGGGGCGACGTCCTTCGAGCAGTACTTC
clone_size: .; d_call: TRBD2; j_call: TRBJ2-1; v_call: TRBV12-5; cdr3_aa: CASGPASLAGVDNEQFF; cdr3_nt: TGTGCTAGTGGACCTGCCTCCCTAGCGGGAGTGGATAATGAGCAGTTCTTC
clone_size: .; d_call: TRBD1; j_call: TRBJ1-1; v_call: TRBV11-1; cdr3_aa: CVSSLTGGRLGETEAFF; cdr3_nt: TGTGTAAGCAGCCTAACAGGGGGCCGGTTGGGAGAAACTGAAGCTTTCTTT
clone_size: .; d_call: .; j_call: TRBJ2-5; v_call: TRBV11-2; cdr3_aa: CASSYVPSQETQYF; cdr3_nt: TGTGCCAGCAGCTACGTACCGAGTCAAGAGACGCAGTACTTC
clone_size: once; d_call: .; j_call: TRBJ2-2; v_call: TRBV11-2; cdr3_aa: CASSFHRAGTGELFF; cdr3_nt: TGTGCCAGCAGCTTCCACCGGGCGGGCACCGGGGAGCTGTTTTTT
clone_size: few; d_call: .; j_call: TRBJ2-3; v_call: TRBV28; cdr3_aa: CASSSPGLAEGADTQYF; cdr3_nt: TGTGCCAGCAGTTCACCGGGACTTGCGGAGGGCGCAGATACGCAGTATTTT
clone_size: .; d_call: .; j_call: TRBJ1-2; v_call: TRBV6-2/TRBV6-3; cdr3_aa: CASSYADRGANYGYAF; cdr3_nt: TGTGCCAGCAGTTACGCGGACAGAGGAGCTAACTATGGCTACGCCTTC
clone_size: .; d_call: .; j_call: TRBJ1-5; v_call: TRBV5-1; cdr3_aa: CASSFDRNQPQHF; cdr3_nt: TGCGCCAGCAGCTTTGATAGAAATCAGCCCCAGCATTTT
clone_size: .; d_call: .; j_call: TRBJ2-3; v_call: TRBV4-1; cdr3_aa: CTNSPGPTTDTQYF; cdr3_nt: TGCACCAACAGCCCCGGACCGACCACAGATACGCAGTATTTT
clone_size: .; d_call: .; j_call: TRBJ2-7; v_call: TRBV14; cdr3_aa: CASSQVLAETYEQCF; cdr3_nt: TGTGCCAGCAGCCAAGTTCTAGCTGAAACCTACGAGCAGTGCTTC
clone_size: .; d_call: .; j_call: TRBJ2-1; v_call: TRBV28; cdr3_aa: CASTAEGYNEQFF; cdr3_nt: TGTGCCAGCACCGCCGAGGGGTACAATGAGCAGTTCTTC
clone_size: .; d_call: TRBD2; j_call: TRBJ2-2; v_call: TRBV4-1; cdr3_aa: CASSQTHREGHTGELFF; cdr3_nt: TGCGCCAGCAGTCAGACCCATCGGGAGGGCCACACCGGGGAGCTGTTTTTT
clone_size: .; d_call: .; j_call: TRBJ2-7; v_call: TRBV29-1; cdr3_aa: CSVHQGLALSYKQYF; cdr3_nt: TGCAGCGTCCATCAAGGGCTAGCGCTTTCCTACAAGCAGTACTTC
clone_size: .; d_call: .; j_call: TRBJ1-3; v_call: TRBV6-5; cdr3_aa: CASSLSPQGVRNNIYF; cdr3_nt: TGTGCCAGCAGTCTATCCCCACAGGGTGTACGAAACAACATATATTTT
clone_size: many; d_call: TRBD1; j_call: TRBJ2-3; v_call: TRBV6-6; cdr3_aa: CASKRQGADTQYF; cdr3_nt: TGTGCCAGCAAGAGACAGGGGGCAGATACGCAGTATTTT
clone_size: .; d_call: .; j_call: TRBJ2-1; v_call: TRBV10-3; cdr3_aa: CAIRNTSSSYNKQFF; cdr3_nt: TGTGCCATCAGGAATACTAGTTCCTCCTACAATAAGCAGTTCTTC
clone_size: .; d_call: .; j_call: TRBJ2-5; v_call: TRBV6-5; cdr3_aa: CASSDGPAGHKETQYF; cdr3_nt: TGTGCCAGCAGTGACGGACCAGCGGGACATAAAGAGACCCAGTACTTC
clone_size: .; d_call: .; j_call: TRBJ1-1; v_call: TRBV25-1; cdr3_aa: CACIGQMNTEAFF; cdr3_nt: TGTGCCTGCATAGGACAGATGAACACTGAAGCTTTCTTT
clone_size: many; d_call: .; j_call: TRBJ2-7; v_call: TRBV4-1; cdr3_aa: CASSPDESSYEQYF; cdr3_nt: TGCGCCAGCAGCCCGGACGAGAGCTCCTACGAGCAGTACTTC
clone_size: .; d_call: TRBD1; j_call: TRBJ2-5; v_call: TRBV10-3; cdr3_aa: CAISGGTGGAGETQYF; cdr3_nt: TGTGCCATCAGTGGAGGGACAGGGGGCGCGGGGGAGACCCAGTACTTC
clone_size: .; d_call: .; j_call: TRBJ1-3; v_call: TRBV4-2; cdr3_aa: CASSQEGAGGYSGNTIYF; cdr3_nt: TGTGCCAGCAGCCAAGAGGGGGCCGGGGGCTACTCTGGAAACACCATATATTTT
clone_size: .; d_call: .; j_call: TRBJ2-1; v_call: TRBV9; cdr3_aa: CASSVGGTDNEQFF; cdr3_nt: TGTGCCAGCAGCGTAGGAGGAACCGACAATGAGCAGTTCTTC
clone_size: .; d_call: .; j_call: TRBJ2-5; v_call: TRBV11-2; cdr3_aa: CVSNLVPGRSQETQYF; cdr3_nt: TGTGTCAGCAACTTAGTCCCCGGACGGAGCCAAGAGACCCAGTACTTC
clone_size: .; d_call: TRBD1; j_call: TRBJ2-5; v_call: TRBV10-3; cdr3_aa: CAIGGDREETQYF; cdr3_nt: TGTGCCATCGGAGGGGACAGGGAAGAGACCCAGTACTTC
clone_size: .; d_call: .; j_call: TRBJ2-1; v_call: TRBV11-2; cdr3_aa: CASSMFEVGMYNEQFF; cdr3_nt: TGTGCCAGCAGCATGTTCGAGGTAGGAATGTACAATGAGCAGTTCTTC
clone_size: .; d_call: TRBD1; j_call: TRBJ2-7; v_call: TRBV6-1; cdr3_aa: CASSDRQGAAEQYF; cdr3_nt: TGTGCCAGCAGTGACAGACAGGGGGCGGCCGAGCAGTACTTC
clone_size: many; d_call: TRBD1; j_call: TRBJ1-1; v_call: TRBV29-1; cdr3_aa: CSVTGQPNTEAFF; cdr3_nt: TGCAGCGTTACGGGACAGCCGAACACTGAAGCTTTCTTT
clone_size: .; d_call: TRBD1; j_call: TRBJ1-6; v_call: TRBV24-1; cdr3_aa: CATSRDRDSPLHF; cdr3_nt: TGTGCCACCAGTAGGGACAGGGATTCACCCCTCCACTTT
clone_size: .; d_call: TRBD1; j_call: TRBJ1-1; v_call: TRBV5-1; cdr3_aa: CASSLMDRDTEAFF; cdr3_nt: TGCGCCAGCAGCTTAATGGACAGGGACACTGAAGCTTTCTTT
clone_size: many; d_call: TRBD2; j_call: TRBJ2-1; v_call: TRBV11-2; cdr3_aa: CASRPTALGVAGVRIDEQFF; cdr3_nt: TGTGCCAGCAGGCCAACCGCCCTTGGAGTAGCGGGAGTTCGGATCGATGAGCAGTTCTTC
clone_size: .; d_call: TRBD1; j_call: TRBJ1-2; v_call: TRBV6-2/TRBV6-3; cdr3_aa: CASRTGERYGYIF; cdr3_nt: TGTGCCAGCCGGACAGGGGAGAGGTATGGCTACATCTTC
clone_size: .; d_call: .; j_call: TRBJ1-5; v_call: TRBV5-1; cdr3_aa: CTSSLAGAGQPQHF; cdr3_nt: TGCACCAGCAGCTTGGCAGGGGCAGGTCAGCCCCAGCATTTT
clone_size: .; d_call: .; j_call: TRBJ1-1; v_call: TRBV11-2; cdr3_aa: CASSARKASLTEAFF; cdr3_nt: TGTGCCAGCAGCGCCAGAAAGGCGTCCCTCACTGAAGCTTTCTTT
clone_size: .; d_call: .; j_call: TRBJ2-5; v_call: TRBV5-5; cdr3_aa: CASSRRRQQETQYF; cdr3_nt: TGTGCCAGCAGCCGCCGCAGACAGCAAGAGACCCAGTACTTC
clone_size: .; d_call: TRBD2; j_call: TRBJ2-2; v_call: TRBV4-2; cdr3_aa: CASRPGLVGGENTGELFF; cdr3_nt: TGTGCCAGCAGACCAGGACTAGTGGGAGGTGAAAACACCGGGGAACTGTTTTTT
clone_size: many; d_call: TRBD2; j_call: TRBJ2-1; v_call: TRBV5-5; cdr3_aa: CATSYSGAYNEQFF; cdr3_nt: TGTGCCACCAGTTACAGCGGGGCATACAATGAGCAGTTCTTC
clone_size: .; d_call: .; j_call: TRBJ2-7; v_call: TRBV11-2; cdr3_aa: CTSSLGTNYEQYF; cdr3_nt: TGTACCAGCAGCTTAGGAACAAATTACGAGCAGTACTTC
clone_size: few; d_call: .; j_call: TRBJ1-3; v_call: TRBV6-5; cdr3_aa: CASSYSSGADGNTIYF; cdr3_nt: TGTGCCAGCAGTTACTCCTCCGGGGCGGACGGAAACACCATATATTTT
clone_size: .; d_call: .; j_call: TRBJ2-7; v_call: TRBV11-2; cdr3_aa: CASGLERPFEQYF; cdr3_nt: TGTGCCAGCGGCTTAGAACGGCCTTTCGAACAGTACTTC
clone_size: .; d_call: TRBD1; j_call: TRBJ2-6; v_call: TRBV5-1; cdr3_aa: CASSVTGEEANVLTF; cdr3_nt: TGCGCCAGCAGCGTGACAGGGGAAGAGGCCAACGTCCTGACTTTC
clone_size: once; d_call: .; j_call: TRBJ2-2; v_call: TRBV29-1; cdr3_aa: CSVSRGYTGELFF; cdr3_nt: TGCAGCGTTTCTAGGGGGTACACCGGGGAGCTGTTTTTT
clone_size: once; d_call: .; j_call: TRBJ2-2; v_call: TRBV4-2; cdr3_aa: CTSSPMTGRTGELFF; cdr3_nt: TGTACCAGCAGCCCGATGACAGGGAGGACCGGGGAGCTGTTTTTT
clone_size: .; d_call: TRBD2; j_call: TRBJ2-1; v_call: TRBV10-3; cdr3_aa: CVIGSGGISSYNEQFF; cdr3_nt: TGTGTCATCGGTAGCGGGGGGATAAGCTCCTACAATGAGCAGTTCTTC
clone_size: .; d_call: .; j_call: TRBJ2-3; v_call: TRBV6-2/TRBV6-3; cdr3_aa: CASSPTGYPSTDTQYF; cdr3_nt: TGTGCCAGCAGTCCCACAGGTTACCCTAGCACAGATACGCAGTATTTT
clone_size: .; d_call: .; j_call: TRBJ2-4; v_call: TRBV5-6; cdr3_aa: CASIARGFLSKNIQYF; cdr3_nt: TGTGCCAGCATTGCTAGGGGATTTTTATCCAAAAACATTCAGTACTTC
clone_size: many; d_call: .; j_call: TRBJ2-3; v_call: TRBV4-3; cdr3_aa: CASSRRLLGSGTDTQYF; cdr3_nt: TGCGCCAGCAGCCGTCGTTTGCTGGGATCGGGCACAGATACGCAGTATTTT
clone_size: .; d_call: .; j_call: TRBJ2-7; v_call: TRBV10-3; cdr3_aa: CVTSDRLGAEQYF; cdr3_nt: TGTGTCACCAGTGACCGCCTTGGGGCCGAGCAGTACTTC
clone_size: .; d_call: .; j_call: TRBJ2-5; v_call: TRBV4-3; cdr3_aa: CASSQALGETEYF; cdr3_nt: TGTGCCAGCAGCCAAGCCTTAGGAGAGACCGAGTACTTC
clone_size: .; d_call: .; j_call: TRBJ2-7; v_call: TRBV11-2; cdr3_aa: CASSLLTGIDDQYF; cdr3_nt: TGTGCCAGCAGCCTATTAACAGGGATCGACGATCAGTACTTC
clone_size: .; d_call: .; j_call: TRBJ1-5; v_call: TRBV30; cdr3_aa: CTWSSGQLNQPQHF; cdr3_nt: TGCACCTGGAGTTCCGGACAGCTCAATCAGCCCCAGCATTTT
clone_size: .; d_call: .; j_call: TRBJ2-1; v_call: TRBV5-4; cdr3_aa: CASSFGIEQFF; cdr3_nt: TGTGCCAGCAGCTTTGGAATAGAGCAGTTCTTC
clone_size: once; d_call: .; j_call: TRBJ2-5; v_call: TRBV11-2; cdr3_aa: CVSSLDREYVQYF; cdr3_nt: TGTGTCAGCAGTTTAGACCGGGAATATGTCCAGTACTTC
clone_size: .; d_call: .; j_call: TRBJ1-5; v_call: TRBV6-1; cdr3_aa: CASQGRMGVNEPQHF; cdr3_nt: TGTGCCAGCCAGGGGAGAATGGGCGTCAATGAGCCCCAGCATTTT
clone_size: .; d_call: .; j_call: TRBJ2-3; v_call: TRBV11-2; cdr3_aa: CASSDDMQYF; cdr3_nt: TGTGCCAGCAGTGATGATATGCAGTATTTT
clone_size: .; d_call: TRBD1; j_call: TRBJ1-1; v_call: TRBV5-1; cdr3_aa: CISSLGDRGQAFF; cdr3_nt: TGCATCAGCAGCTTGGGGGACAGGGGACAAGCTTTCTTT
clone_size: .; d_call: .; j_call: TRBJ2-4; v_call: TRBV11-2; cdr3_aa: CASSSTYSRRAIENIQYF; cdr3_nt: TGTGCCAGCAGCTCAACATATAGCAGGAGAGCTATCGAAAACATTCAGTACTTC
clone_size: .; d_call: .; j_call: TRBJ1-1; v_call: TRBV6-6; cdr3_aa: CASSEGNTEAFF; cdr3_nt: TGTGCCTCATCGGAGGGCAACACTGAAGCTTTCTTT
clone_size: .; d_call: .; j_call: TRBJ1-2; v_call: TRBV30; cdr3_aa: CAYPEGFDGYAF; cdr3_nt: TGTGCCTACCCAGAAGGGTTCGATGGCTACGCCTTC
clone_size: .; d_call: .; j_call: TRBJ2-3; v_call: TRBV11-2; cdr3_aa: CASSREWGTYTQYF; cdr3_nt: TGTGCCAGCAGTCGAGAATGGGGCACATATACGCAGTATTTT
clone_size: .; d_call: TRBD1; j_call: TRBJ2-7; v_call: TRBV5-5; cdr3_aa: CASSSRQGSDGQYF; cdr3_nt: TGTGCCAGCAGCTCGAGACAGGGCTCTGACGGGCAGTACTTC